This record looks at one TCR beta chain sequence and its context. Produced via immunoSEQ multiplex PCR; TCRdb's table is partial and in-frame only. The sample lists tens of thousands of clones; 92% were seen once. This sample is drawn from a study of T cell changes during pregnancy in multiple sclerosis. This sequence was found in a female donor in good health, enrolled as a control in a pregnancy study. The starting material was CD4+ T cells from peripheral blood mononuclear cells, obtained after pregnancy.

The CDR3 DNA is TGCGCCAGCAGCCAACCCGAGGACAGGTCTTCTGGCTACACCTTC. Protein product: CASSQPEDRSSGYTF. The chain carries TRBV4-3 and TRBJ1-2; 7 positions match TRBD1. The J segment lost 7 bases and the V segment lost 2 bases, leaving 10 bases of the junction unmatched. This CDR3 spans 15 amino acids. Looked up from germline, CDR1 is LGHNA and CDR2 is YSLEER.